This record looks at one T cell receptor beta chain sequence and its context. The sample comes from a study of shared T cell receptors in the human thymus. Germline CDR1 is LGHNA and CDR2 is YNFKEQ. The germline V and J ends were trimmed by 1 base and 5 bases, with 14 bases remaining between them. This CDR3 spans 16 amino acids. TCRdb keeps only in-frame clones here, not all; method: immunoSEQ multiplex PCR. The sample has over 650,000 clones; 87% are singletons. These data also formed part of another study, on human thymus T cells.

The sequencing sample was made of thymocytes. This TCR derives from a boy in the first two years of life with a congenital heart defect. J is TRBJ2-2 and V is TRBV4-2; the D gene is possibly TRBD2 (5 bases). The CDR3, as DNA: TGTGCCAGCAGCCAAGGATTGGGAGCCACGACCGGGGAGCTGTTTTTT. This encodes CASSQGLGATTGELFF.